This TCR beta chain was sequenced in a study of cytomegalovirus exposure and HLA in healthy donors. Study outcomes and limitations: In most subjects, TCR beta sequences reportedly gave accurate predictions of HLA-A and HLA-B alleles. A later examination showed that TCR association rates differed by HLA locus, with DRB1 most and HLA-C fewest.

Worth noting for this clone: Its specificity is unknown.

The PCR made use of 60 Vbeta and 13 Jbeta primers. Sequenced by immunoSEQ multiplex PCR; TCRdb stores in-frame clones only, minus some. The data hold 120,000 or so clones, with 75% observed a single time. Trimming removed 5 bases from V and 0 bases from J, with 13 bases in between. The CDR3 length is 16 residues. Germline V gives CDR1 MNHNY, CDR2 SVGAGI (reference sequence). The chain uses TRBV6-6 and TRBJ1-4, with TRBD1 as a possible D gene (5 bases). Sequenced sample: PBMCs. This sequence originates from a woman aged 50 to 65 in good health and CMV-seronegative. Here the CDR3 reads CASSHDGTATNEKLFF. The CDR3 DNA reads TGTGCCAGCAGTCATGACGGGACTGCAACTAATGAAAAACTGTTTTTT.